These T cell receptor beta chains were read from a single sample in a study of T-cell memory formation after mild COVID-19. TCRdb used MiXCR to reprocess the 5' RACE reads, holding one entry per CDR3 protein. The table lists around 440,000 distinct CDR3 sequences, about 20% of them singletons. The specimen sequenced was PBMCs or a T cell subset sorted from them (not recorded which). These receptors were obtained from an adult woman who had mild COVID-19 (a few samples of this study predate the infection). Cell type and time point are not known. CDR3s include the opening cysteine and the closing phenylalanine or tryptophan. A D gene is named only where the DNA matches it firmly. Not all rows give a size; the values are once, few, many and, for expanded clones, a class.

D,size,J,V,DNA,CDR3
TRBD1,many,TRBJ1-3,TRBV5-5,TGTGCCAGCAGCTTGAACTACGGACAGGGGACCTCTGGAAACACCATATATTTT,CASSLNYGQGTSGNTIYF
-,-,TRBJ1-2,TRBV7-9,TGTGCCAGCAGCCGAGATGGCTATGGCTACACCTTC,CASSRDGYGYTF
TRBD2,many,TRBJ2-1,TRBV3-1,TGTGCCAGCAGCCACAGCGGGGGCTCCTACAATGAGCAGTTCTTC,CASSHSGGSYNEQFF
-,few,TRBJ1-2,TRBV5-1,TGCGCCAGCAGCTTGGTGCCGAGACAGCGTACTAACTATGGCTACACCTTC,CASSLVPRQRTNYGYTF
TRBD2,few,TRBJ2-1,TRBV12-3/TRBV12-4,TGTGCCAGCATAGGACGGGAGGGGTACAATGAGCAGTTCTTC,CASIGREGYNEQFF
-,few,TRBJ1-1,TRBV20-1,TGCAGTGCGGAGGGAGAGACTGAAGCTTTCTTT,CSAEGETEAFF
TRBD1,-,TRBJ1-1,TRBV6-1,TGTGCCAGCAGTATGATTGGGACAGGGCGAACTGAAGCTTTCTTT,CASSMIGTGRTEAFF
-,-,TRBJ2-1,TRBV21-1,TGTGCCAGCAGCAAACTATGCGAGCAGTTCTTC,CASSKLCEQFF
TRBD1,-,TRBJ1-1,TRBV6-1,TGTGCCAGCAGTGAAGCGCGCAGGGGGTTCACTGAAGCTTTCTTT,CASSEARRGFTEAFF
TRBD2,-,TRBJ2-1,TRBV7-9,TGTGCCAGCATAGGGACTAGCGGCCCAGTTGGGTTCTTC,CASIGTSGPVGFF
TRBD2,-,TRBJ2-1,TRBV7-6,TGTGCCAGCAGCTTACCCCTAGCGGGAGGGACACACTACAATGAGCAGTTCTTC,CASSLPLAGGTHYNEQFF
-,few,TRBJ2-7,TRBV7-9,TGTGCCAGCAGCACAAGACCGACAGGAGTCTACGAGCAGTACTTC,CASSTRPTGVYEQYF
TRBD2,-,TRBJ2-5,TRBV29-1,TGCAGCGTTGCTCGGTCCGCGGGGGAAGAGACCCAGTACTTC,CSVARSAGEETQYF
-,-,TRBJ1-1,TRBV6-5,TGTGCCAGCAGTTACTCTGAGGCCAACACTGAAGCTTTCTTT,CASSYSEANTEAFF
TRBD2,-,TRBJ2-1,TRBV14,TGTGCCAGCAGCCAAGATTACGAAGCGGGGGATGTAAAGTTCTTC,CASSQDYEAGDVKFF
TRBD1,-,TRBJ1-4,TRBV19,TGTGCCAGTAGTATCTCGACAGGGTTGGGAGAAAAACTGTTTTTT,CASSISTGLGEKLFF
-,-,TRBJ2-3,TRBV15,TGTGCCACCAGCAGAGATAGTGGGGGCCCGGATACGCAGTATTTT,CATSRDSGGPDTQYF
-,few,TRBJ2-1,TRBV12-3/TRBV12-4,TGTGCCACCCAACCCAGCAGAGCCGACTCCTACAATGAGCAGTTCTTC,CATQPSRADSYNEQFF
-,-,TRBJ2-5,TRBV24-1,TGTGCCACCAGTGATTTGTACAGACAAGAGACCCAGTACTTC,CATSDLYRQETQYF
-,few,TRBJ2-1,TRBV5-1,TGCGCCAGCAGCTCCACTGTGACCACTGATGAGCAGTTCTTC,CASSSTVTTDEQFF
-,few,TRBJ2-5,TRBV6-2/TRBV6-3,TGTGCCAGCAGTTACCGGAGGGAAGAGACCCAGTACTTC,CASSYRREETQYF
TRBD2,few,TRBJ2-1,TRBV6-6,TGTGCCAGCCGACTGCCTAGCGGGGCCCCTAGGGAGCAGTTCTTC,CASRLPSGAPREQFF
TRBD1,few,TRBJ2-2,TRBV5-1,TGCGCCAGCAGCAAGGGACAGGGGGCATGGACCGGGGAGCTGTTTTTT,CASSKGQGAWTGELFF
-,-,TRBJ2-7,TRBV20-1,TGCAGCGTTAACCCGGGACAAGCCTACGAGCAGTACTTC,CSVNPGQAYEQYF
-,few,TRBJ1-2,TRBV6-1,TGTGCCAGCAGCCCCCAGGATGATGGCTACACCTTC,CASSPQDDGYTF
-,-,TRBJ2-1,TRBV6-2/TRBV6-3,TGTGCCAGCAGCCCCTTTGGGGACAATGAGCAGTTCTTC,CASSPFGDNEQFF
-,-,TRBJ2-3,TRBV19,TGTGCCAGTGGTGGAACTCCGGTGCACCGCACAGATACGCAGTATTTT,CASGGTPVHRTDTQYF
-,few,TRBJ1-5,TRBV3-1,TGTGCCAGCAGCCAAGATTCGGGGGACAATCAGCCCCAGCATTTT,CASSQDSGDNQPQHF
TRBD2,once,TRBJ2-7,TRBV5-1,TGCGCCAGCAGCTTGTCCGCGGGGGAGTACTCCTACGAGCAGTACTTC,CASSLSAGEYSYEQYF
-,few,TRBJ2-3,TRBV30,TGTGCCTGGAGCGTACCTACGGAGATCAGCACAGATACGCAGTATTTT,CAWSVPTEISTDTQYF
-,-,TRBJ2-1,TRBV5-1,TGCGCCAGCAGCCCGCTACTAGGGGAGGCCTACAATGAGCAGTTCTTC,CASSPLLGEAYNEQFF
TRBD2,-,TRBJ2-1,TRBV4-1,TGCGCCAGCAGCCAATTCGGACTAGCGGGAGATTGGGGCAACAATGAGCAGTTCTTC,CASSQFGLAGDWGNNEQFF
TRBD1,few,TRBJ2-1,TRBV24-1,TGTGCCACCAGTGATTTGCCGGGGGGACAGGGGGCCCACAATGAGCAGTTCTTC,CATSDLPGGQGAHNEQFF
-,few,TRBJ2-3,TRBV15,TGTGCCACCAGCAAGGGACTCCTCACAGATACGCAGTATTTT,CATSKGLLTDTQYF
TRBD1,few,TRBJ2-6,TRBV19,TGTGCCAGTATCCAAACGGGACAGGGTTTCTCTGGGGCCAACGTCCTGACTTTC,CASIQTGQGFSGANVLTF
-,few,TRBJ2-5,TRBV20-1,TGCAGTGCTAGAGTCCCGGGGGTAAGGAAGACCCAGTACTTC,CSARVPGVRKTQYF
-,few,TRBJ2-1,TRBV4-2,TGTGCCAGCAGCGAGGGCAGCGCCCCGGTCAATGAGCAGTTCTTC,CASSEGSAPVNEQFF
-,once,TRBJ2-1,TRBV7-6,TGTGCCAGCAGCTCGGGGGGCCCCAACAATGAGCAGTTCTTC,CASSSGGPNNEQFF
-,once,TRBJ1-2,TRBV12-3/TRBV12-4,TGTGCCAGCAGAAAAGGGACCTCCTATGGCTACACCTTC,CASRKGTSYGYTF
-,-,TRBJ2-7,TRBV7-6,TGTGCCAGCAGCTTAGTCCCGCAGACCTACGAGCAGTACTTC,CASSLVPQTYEQYF
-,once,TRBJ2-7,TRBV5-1,TGCGCCAGCAGCTTGGATACGGGTAGGCCCTACGAGCAGTACTTC,CASSLDTGRPYEQYF
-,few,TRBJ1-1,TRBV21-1,TGTGCCAGCCCGTGTGGAACAGGGTGGGTAGGGGTTCTCACTGAAGCTTTCTTT,CASPCGTGWVGVLTEAFF
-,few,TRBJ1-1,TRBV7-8,TGTGCCAGCAGCTTAGGGTTTGGGACTGAAGCTTTCTTT,CASSLGFGTEAFF
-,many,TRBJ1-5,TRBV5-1,TGCGCCAGCAGCTTGGGGGCTGGGGGCAATCAGCCCCAGCATTTT,CASSLGAGGNQPQHF
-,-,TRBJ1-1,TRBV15,TGTGCCACCAGTCTAAACACTGAAGCTTTCTTT,CATSLNTEAFF
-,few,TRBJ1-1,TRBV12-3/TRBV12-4,TGTGCCAGCAAGGTTAACACTGAAGCTTTCTTT,CASKVNTEAFF